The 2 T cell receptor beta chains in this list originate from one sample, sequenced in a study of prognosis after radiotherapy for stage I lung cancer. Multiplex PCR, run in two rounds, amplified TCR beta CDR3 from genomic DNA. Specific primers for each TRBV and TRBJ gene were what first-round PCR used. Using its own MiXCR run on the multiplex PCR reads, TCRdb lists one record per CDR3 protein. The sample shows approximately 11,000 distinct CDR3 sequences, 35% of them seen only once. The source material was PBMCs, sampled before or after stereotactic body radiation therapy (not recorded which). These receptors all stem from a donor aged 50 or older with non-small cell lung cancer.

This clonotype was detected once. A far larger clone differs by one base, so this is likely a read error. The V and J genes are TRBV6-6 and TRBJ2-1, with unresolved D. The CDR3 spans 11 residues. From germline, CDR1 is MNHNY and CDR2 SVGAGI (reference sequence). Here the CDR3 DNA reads TGTGCCAACAGTTACTACAATGAGCAGTTCTTC. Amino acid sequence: CANSYYNEQFF.

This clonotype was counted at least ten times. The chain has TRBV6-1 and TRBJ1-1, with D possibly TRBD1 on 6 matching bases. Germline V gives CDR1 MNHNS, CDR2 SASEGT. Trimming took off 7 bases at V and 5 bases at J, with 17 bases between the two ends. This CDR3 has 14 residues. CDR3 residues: CASKRGGWGTEAFF. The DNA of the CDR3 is TGTGCCAGCAAGAGGGGGGGCTGGGGGACTGAAGCTTTCTTT.